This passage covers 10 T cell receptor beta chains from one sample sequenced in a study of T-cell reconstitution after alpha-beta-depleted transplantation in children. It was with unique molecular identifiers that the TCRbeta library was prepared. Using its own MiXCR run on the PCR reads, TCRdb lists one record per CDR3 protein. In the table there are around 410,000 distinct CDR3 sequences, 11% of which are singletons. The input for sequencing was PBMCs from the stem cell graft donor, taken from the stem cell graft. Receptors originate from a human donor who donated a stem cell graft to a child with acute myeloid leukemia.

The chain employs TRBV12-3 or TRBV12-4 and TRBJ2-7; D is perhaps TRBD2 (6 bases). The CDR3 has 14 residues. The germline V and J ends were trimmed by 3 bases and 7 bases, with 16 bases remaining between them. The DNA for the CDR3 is TGTGCCAGCAGTTTGCCGGAGGGCCCTGGGGAGCAGTACTTC. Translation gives CASSLPEGPGEQYF.

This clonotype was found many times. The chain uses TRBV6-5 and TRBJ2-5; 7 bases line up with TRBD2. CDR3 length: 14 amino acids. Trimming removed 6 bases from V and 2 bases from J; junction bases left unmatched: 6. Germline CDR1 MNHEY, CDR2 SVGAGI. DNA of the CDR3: TGTGCCAGCAGCTATACTAGCGATCAAGAGACCCAGTACTTC. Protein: CASSYTSDQETQYF.

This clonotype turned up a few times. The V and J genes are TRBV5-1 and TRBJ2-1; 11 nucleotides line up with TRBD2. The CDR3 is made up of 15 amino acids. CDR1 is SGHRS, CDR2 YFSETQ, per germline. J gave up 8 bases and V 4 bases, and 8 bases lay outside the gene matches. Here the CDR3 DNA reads TGCGCCAGCAGCCCGGCTAGCGGGGGGTCATATGAGCAGTTCTTC. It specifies CASSPASGGSYEQFF.

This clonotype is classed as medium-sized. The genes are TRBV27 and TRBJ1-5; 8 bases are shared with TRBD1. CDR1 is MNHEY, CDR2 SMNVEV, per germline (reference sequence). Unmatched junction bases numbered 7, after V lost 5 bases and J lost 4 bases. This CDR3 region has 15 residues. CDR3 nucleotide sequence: TGTGCCAGCAGTACCTTCGGGACAGGTAATCAGCCCCAGCATTTT. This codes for CASSTFGTGNQPQHF.

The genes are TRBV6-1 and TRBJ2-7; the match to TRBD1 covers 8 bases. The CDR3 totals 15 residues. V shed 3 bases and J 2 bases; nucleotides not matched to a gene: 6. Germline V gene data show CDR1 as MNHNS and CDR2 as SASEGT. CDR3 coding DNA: TGTGCCAGCAGTGATTTGGGGACAGGCCCCTACGAGCAGTACGTC. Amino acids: CASSDLGTGPYEQYV.

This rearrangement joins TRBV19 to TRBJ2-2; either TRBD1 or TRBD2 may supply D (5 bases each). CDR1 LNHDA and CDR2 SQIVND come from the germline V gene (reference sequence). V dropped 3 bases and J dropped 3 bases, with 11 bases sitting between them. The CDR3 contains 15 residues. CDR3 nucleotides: TGTGCCAGTAGTATGGGGGAGAGCCACACCGGGGAGCTGTTTTTT. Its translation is CASSMGESHTGELFF.

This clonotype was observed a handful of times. The CDR3 coding sequence is TGTGCCAGCAGTCCAAAATCAGGCGCAGGGACTTACGAGCAGTACGTC. This sequence encodes CASSPKSGAGTYEQYV. The chain joins TRBV25-1 to TRBJ2-7, with D maybe TRBD2 (6 bases). Deletions cut 5 bases from V and 4 bases from J, with 21 bases between. The CDR3 contains 16 residues. Per the germline V gene, CDR1 is MGHDK and CDR2 is SYGVNS.

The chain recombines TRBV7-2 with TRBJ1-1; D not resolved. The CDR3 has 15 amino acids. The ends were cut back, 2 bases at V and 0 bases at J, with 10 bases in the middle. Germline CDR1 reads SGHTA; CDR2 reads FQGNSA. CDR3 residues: CASSLYGVMNTEAFF. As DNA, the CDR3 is TGTGCCAGCAGCTTATACGGGGTGATGAACACTGAAGCTTTCTTT.

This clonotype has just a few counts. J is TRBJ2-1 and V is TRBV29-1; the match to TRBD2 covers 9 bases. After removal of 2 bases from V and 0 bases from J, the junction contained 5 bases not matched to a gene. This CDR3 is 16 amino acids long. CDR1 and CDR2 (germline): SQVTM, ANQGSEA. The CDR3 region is CSVELAGYDSYNEQFF. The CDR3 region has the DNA TGCAGCGTTGAACTAGCGGGATACGACTCCTACAATGAGCAGTTCTTC.

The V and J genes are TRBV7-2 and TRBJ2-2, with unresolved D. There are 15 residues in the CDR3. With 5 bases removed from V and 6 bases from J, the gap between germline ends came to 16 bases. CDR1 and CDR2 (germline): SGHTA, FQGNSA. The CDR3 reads CASSPRLGRSGELFF. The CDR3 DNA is TGTGCCAGCAGCCCTCGCTTAGGGCGGTCCGGGGAGCTGTTTTTT.